The text below deals with one T cell receptor beta chain. There is no known antigen for this receptor. The sample holds no much larger clone one base away, and base qualities are not on file. The roughly 39 donors, aged about 6 to 95 years, were systemically healthy Caucasian individuals from Russia. Each donor gave around 9.8 milliliters of peripheral blood, collected into EDTA-treated Vacutainer tubes. Ficoll-Paque density-gradient centrifugation was used to isolate PBMCs, with at least 6.5 million per sample. Trizol reagent was used to extract total RNA from the PBMCs, yielding at least 5.5 micrograms per sample. For every donor, an aliquot of PBMCs went through flow cytometry to measure the percentages of naive CD45RAhigh/CD27high T cells. The library relied on 5' RACE. Sequencing used an Illumina HiSeq 2500. The second PCR ran for about 6 to 11 cycles and used a J-beta primer mix along with a sample-barcoded 5' primer. A unique molecular identifier was introduced onto each TCR beta cDNA molecule by a template-switch 5' adaptor carrying 12 random nucleotides. Each sample yielded at least 3 million CDR3-containing paired-end reads. The Mint cDNA synthesis kit, primed by a TRBC-specific oligonucleotide, was used to synthesize first-strand cDNA from all RNA. Following uracil-DNA glycosylase treatment, all cDNA underwent a first 18-cycle PCR with the universal primers M1SS and BC2_uni_R. The paper's data handling went like this. Each sample was normalized by randomly selecting 1 million high-quality reads, each carrying a distinct molecular identifier. Instead of being binned into consensus sequences, reads that shared molecular identifiers were thrown out. CDR3 identification, clonotype clustering and error correction used MiTCR with a Q25 quality threshold and the strictest error-elimination algorithm. A nonparametric unseen species model with Euler transformation was used to estimate a lower bound on total TCR beta diversity. The public reads were reanalyzed by TCRdb: fastp trimming at Q25, MiXCR alignment, in-frame beta chains only. Each entry is one CDR3 protein sequence, shown with its most common DNA and genes. TCRdb's processing, not the authors', yielded these V and J calls. The table for this sample lists 1.5 million to 2 million distinct CDR3 sequences; roughly 27% of them were counted only once. The leading ten clones occupy roughly 8% of the sample.

The germline V gene gives CDR1 as SGHTA and CDR2 as FQGNSA. V and J are truncated by 5 bases and 5 bases respectively, leaving an intervening sequence of 15 bases. Reading from cysteine to phenylalanine, the CDR3 counts 15 amino acids. The CDR3 DNA has 45 bases and is translated from base 1. This record comes from a study of blood T cells in healthy people across ages (dated by TCRdb to between 2015 and 2016). Notes on the research overall: In model experiments, template switching captured about one uniquely barcoded TCR beta cDNA molecule for every two T cells. The study measured age-related changes in TCR beta repertoire diversity using deep sequencing normalized with unique cDNA molecular identifiers. The study analyzed two additional independent replicas of 1 million unique cDNA reads from the same blood draw for two donors, one aged 18 to 30 and one aged 80 or older. The donors were split into four age groups: young (average 16 years), middle-aged (roughly 39), aged (over 55) and long-lived (roughly 88). To avoid experimental bias, donors of different ages were randomly spread across the sequencing lanes. The paper as a whole reports these results and caveats: The long-lived group showed more naive CD4+ T cells, fewer expanded clones and increased TCR diversity than the aged group, suggesting age selection. Observed TCR beta diversity per million T cells fell roughly linearly with age, and a significant reduction was already apparent by age around 39. Because the CMV infection status of the donors was unknown, age-related changes in expanded clonotypes may potentially have been confounded. Estimates of total diversity based on one million sequenced T cells were considered lower bounds and underestimates. There was a strong correlation between observed TCR beta diversity and the percentage of naive T cells measured by flow cytometry. Bulk unsorted PBMC profiling prevented conclusive comparison of naive and antigen-experienced compartments.

The chain links TRBV7-2 with TRBJ2-2, with no confident D gene call. This receptor was taken from a woman in her thirties in good health. The sample was blood. The bases are TGTGCCAGCAGCCCCCCCCCAGAATGGACCGGGGAGCTGTTTTTT. Translated, this gives CASSPPPEWTGELFF.